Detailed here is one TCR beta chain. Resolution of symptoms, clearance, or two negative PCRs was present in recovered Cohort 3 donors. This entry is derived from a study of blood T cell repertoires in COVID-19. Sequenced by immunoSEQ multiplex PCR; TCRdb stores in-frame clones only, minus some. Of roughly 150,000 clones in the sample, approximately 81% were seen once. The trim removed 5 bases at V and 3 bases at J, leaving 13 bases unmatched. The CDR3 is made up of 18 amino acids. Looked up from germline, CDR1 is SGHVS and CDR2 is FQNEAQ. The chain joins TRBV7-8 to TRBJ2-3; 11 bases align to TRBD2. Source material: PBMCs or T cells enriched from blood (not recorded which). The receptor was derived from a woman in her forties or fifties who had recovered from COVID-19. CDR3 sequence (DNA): TGTGCCAGCAGCCAGACCGGGGGGACTAGCGGTTTAACAGATACGCAGTATTTT. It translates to CASSQTGGTSGLTDTQYF. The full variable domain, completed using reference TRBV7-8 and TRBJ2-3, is GAGVSQSPRYKVAKRGQDVALRCDPISGHVSLFWYQQALGQGPEFLTYFQNEAQLDKSGLPSDRFFAERPEGSVSTLKIQRTQQEDSAVYLCASSQTGGTSGLTDTQYFGPGTRLTVL.